This T cell receptor (beta chain) originates from a study of T cell repertoires in cytomegalovirus infection. Study-wide context: Public TCR beta signatures provided an indication of both CMV infection and a matching HLA type.

Germline assignment: CDR1 MNHNS and CDR2 SASEGT. Trimming removed 7 bases from V and 2 bases from J; junction bases left unmatched: 6. CDR3 length: 14 residues. This clonotype appeared many times. TCRdb re-analysed the reads in MiXCR, keeping a single row per CDR3 protein. The data contain around 630,000 distinct CDR3 sequences, roughly 26% of them singletons. This chain joins TRBV6-1 and TRBJ2-7, with 9 bases lining up with TRBD1. The sequenced sample was CD8+ T cells from PBMCs. The TCR was taken from a human donor in good health (CMV status not recorded). Some clones in this sample may be carry-over from other donors' samples. CDR3 region: CASTWTGVTYEQYV. CDR3 sequence (DNA): TGTGCCAGCACTTGGACAGGGGTCACCTACGAGCAGTACGTC.